This passage covers 26 T cell receptor beta chains from one sample sequenced in a study of PD-1 blockade in classical Hodgkin lymphoma (dated by TCRdb to about 2020). The sample's time point label, decoded: cycle 2 day 1 (C2D1) of nivolumab. All trial patients had relapsed after autologous stem cell transplantation, with cohorts A, B and C differing in prior brentuximab vedotin exposure. Library creation used the immunoSEQ multiplex PCR assay. TCRdb re-hosts the immuneACCESS table, in-frame sequences only. Its copies lack some clones; in the studies checked, an unresolved V gene accounts for under half of them, and the cause for the rest is not known. The sample table shows under 70,000 clones, and about two thirds are seen once. Less than 9.5% of the sample lies in the top ten. The sequencing used peripheral blood mononuclear cells (PBMCs), collected before the second cycle of nivolumab. These receptors were obtained from a human donor with classical Hodgkin lymphoma.

CDR3 in amino acids: CASSPAPVTDTQYF. CDR3 DNA: TGTGCCAGCAGTCCCGCGCCCGTCACAGATACGCAGTATTTT. This sequence joins TRBV27 and TRBJ2-3; D is unresolved. The CDR3 extends over 14 amino acids. Germline V gene lookup returns CDR1 MNHEY and CDR2 SMNVEV (reference sequence). V was clipped by 5 bases and J by 2 bases, with 11 bases between them.

V is TRBV11-2 and J is TRBJ2-2; 8 nucleotides match TRBD1. V was clipped by 4 bases and J by 5 bases; unmatched bases: 3. In germline, CDR1 is SGHAT, CDR2 FQNNGV. The CDR3 runs to 14 residues. The CDR3 here is CASSSQGATGELFF. CDR3 sequence (DNA): TGTGCCAGCAGCTCTCAGGGGGCTACCGGGGAGCTGTTTTTT.

This clone was seen a single time. The chain joins TRBV5-8 to TRBJ1-2; maybe TRBD1 (5 bases). Germline lookup yields CDR1 SGHTS and CDR2 YDEGEE. CDR3 size: 15 residues. V was trimmed by 4 bases and J by 7 bases, leaving 20 bases between them. The CDR3 sequence is CASSRIWGDSSGYTF. Here the CDR3 DNA reads TGTGCCAGCAGCCGCATTTGGGGCGACAGTTCTGGCTACACCTTC.

V gene TRBV9 combines with J gene TRBJ2-2; perhaps D is TRBD1 or TRBD2 (5 bases each). V lost 0 bases to trimming and J lost 6 bases, with 9 bases between them. In germline, CDR1 is SGDLS, CDR2 YYNGEE. The CDR3 is 14 amino acids. This chain's CDR3 is CASSVDGAAGELFF. The CDR3 region has the DNA TGTGCCAGCAGCGTAGACGGGGCCGCCGGGGAGCTGTTTTTT.

V and J are TRBV9 and TRBJ1-2; D is ambiguous. The germline V and J ends were trimmed by 2 bases and 3 bases, with 5 bases remaining between them. CDR3 length equals 12 residues. CDR1 and CDR2 (germline): SGDLS, YYNGEE. CDR3 region: CASSVYDYGYTF. The CDR3 DNA sequence: TGTGCCAGCAGCGTTTACGACTATGGCTACACCTTC.

This clone has just a few counts. The chain recombines TRBV20-1 with TRBJ2-1; D uncertain. CDR1 and CDR2 from the germline V gene are DFQATT and SNEGSKA (reference sequence). Trimming removed 0 bases at V and 10 bases at J, with 7 bases between. This CDR3 has 11 residues. This CDR3 is CSARDRHEQFF. CDR3 DNA: TGCAGTGCTAGAGATCGACACGAGCAGTTCTTC.

This chain joins TRBV6-5 and TRBJ2-7; 9 nucleotides align to TRBD1. J gave up 6 bases and V 5 bases, and 11 bases lay outside the gene matches. The CDR3 totals 15 residues. Looked up from germline, CDR1 is MNHEY and CDR2 is SVGAGI. In nucleotides, the CDR3 is TGTGCCAGCAGTACTTGGACAGGGGACGAAACCGAGCAGTACTTC. This translates into CASSTWTGDETEQYF.

A few counts support this clone. This chain joins TRBV29-1 and TRBJ2-7; D unresolved. The CDR3 spans 12 residues. Trimming cost V 6 bases and J 0 bases, with 9 bases left between them. Germline V gene sequence: CDR1 SQVTM, CDR2 ANQGSEA. The CDR3 region is CSVADTSYEQYF. In DNA, the CDR3 is TGCAGCGTGGCCGACACCTCCTACGAGCAGTACTTC.

This clone was observed once. The CDR3, as DNA: TGTGCCAGTAGTCTCGGGGGGCGAATCTATAATTCACCCCTCCACTTT. It codes for CASSLGGRIYNSPLHF. The rearrangement links TRBV19 to TRBJ1-6; perhaps TRBD1 as D (6 bases). V dropped 5 bases and J dropped 3 bases, with 14 bases sitting between them. Germline V gene data show CDR1 as LNHDA and CDR2 as SQIVND (reference sequence). The length of the CDR3 is 16 residues.

This chain links TRBV6-5 with TRBJ1-2; 7 bases align to TRBD1. Germline V CDR1 and CDR2: MNHEY, SVGAGI. Unmatched junction bases numbered 2, after V lost 4 bases and J lost 3 bases. There are 13 residues in the CDR3. The CDR3 coding sequence is TGTGCCAGCAGTTCCACAGGGGACTATGGCTACACCTTC. Its protein product is CASSSTGDYGYTF.

The chain is built from TRBV7-9 and TRBJ2-1; 11 nucleotides line up with TRBD2. V lost 6 bases and J lost 6; bases outside the gene matches: 7. Germline V gene lookup returns CDR1 SEHNR and CDR2 FQNEAQ (reference sequence). CDR3 size: 15 residues. This chain's CDR3 is CASSSGTSGFNEQFF. In nucleotides, the CDR3 is TGTGCCAGCAGTTCCGGGACTAGCGGTTTCAATGAGCAGTTCTTC.

The chain employs TRBV5-4 and TRBJ2-7; D is unresolved. V was trimmed by 0 bases and J by 2 bases, leaving 9 bases between them. The CDR3 totals 14 residues. Germline V gene data show CDR1 as SGHNT and CDR2 as YYREEE (reference sequence). CDR3 nucleotide sequence: TGTGCCAGCAGCTTGGACCTCTCTCCCTACGAGCAGTACTTC. This gives the protein CASSLDLSPYEQYF.

The rearrangement links TRBV30 to TRBJ2-7, with unresolved D. CDR1 GTSNPN and CDR2 SVGIG come from the germline V gene (reference sequence). This CDR3 is 18 amino acids long. Trimming took 0 bases from V and 0 from J, leaving 21 bases between them. CDR3 loop: CAWSVPSMRRVGSYEQYF. DNA of the CDR3: TGTGCCTGGAGTGTACCTTCCATGAGGAGAGTGGGCTCCTACGAGCAGTACTTC.

The chain is built from TRBV6-1 and TRBJ2-7, with D perhaps matching TRBD1 (5 bases). The germline V gene encodes CDR1 MNHNS and CDR2 SASEGT. CDR3 size: 13 residues. The V end lost 5 bases, the J end lost 3 bases, and 11 bases lay between the germline ends. CDR3: CASSTRQFYEQYF. The CDR3 DNA reads as TGTGCCAGCAGTACGCGACAGTTCTACGAGCAGTACTTC.

In regard to this clone: Other nucleotide sequences from this sample produce the same CDR3. This chain links TRBV19 with TRBJ1-2; D gene ambiguous. V gave up 3 bases and J gave up 0 bases, with 5 bases separating them. CDR3 length equals 13 residues. Germline-derived CDR1 and CDR2 are LNHDA and SQIVND (reference sequence). CDR3: CASSIGANYGYTF. As DNA, the CDR3 is TGTGCCAGTAGTATTGGAGCTAACTATGGCTACACCTTC.

The chain joins TRBV7-9 to TRBJ2-5; 9 nucleotides align to TRBD2. The CDR3 has 15 amino acids. With V trimmed by 4 bases and J by 3 bases, 6 bases remained unmatched. The germline gives CDR1 SEHNR, CDR2 FQNEAQ (reference sequence). This CDR3 reads CASSSLASGEETQYF. CDR3 nucleotide sequence: TGTGCCAGCAGCTCCCTTGCTAGCGGGGAAGAGACCCAGTACTTC.

The chain combines TRBV19 with TRBJ1-4; possible D gene TRBD1, 6 bases. The ends were cut back, 9 bases at V and 8 bases at J, with 19 bases in the middle. The germline V gene has CDR1 LNHDA and CDR2 SQIVND (reference sequence). There are 14 residues in the CDR3. The CDR3 loop is CASTSGTRLEKLFF. CDR3 DNA sequence: TGTGCCAGCACGTCCGGGACAAGGTTGGAAAAACTGTTTTTT.

Only a few counts were recorded for this clone. The rearrangement joins TRBV7-8 to TRBJ2-5; 11 bases align to TRBD1. V gave up 2 bases and J gave up 1 base; unmatched junction bases: 6. CDR1 SGHVS and CDR2 FQNEAQ come from the germline V gene. The CDR3 has 17 residues. This CDR3 reads CASSLLPGQGAQETQYF. CDR3 bases: TGTGCCAGCAGCTTACTCCCTGGACAGGGGGCCCAAGAGACCCAGTACTTC.

With respect to this clone: The junction differs from germline at one of its ends, possibly a read error. The CDR3 loop is CASSLRQGANPGELFF. CDR3 DNA sequence: TGTGCCAGCAGCTTAAGGCAGGGGGCGAACCCCGGGGAGCTGTTTTTT. This chain joins TRBV11-2 and TRBJ2-2; 8 bases are shared with TRBD1. The CDR3 runs 16 residues. CDR1 and CDR2 (germline): SGHAT, FQNNGV. Together with reference TRBV11-2 and TRBJ2-2, the CDR3 gives the full variable domain: EAGVAQSPRYKIIEKRQSVAFWCNPISGHATLYWYQQILGQGPKLLIQFQNNGVVDDSQLPKDRFSAERLKGVDSTLKIQPAKLEDSAVYLCASSLRQGANPGELFFGEGSRLTVL.

V and J are TRBV5-1 and TRBJ1-1; no definite D call. Germline CDR1 SGHRS, CDR2 YFSETQ. The length of the CDR3 is 13 residues. The V gene lost 4 bases and the J gene lost 4 bases, with 11 bases spanning the gap. The CDR3 DNA reads TGCGCCAGCAGCCCGACCCCCCCCACTGAAGCTTTCTTT. Its translation is CASSPTPPTEAFF.

The chain joins TRBV6-6 to TRBJ1-1; D is uncertain. Trimming removed 2 bases from V and 6 bases from J, with 7 bases in between. This CDR3 has 12 residues. The germline V gene encodes CDR1 MNHNY and CDR2 SVGAGI (reference sequence). CDR3 sequence reads: CASSYRGAEAFF. The CDR3 nucleotides read TGTGCCAGCAGTTACCGCGGGGCTGAAGCTTTCTTT.

This clone was detected only a few times. The chain couples TRBV7-8 to TRBJ1-2, with D unresolved. The CDR3 is 12 amino acids. Trimming left V 5 bases short and J 8 bases short, with 12 bases between. CDR1 and CDR2 from the germline V gene are SGHVS and FQNEAQ. CDR3 sequence reads: CASSRGGGGYTF. Here the CDR3 DNA reads TGTGCCAGCAGCCGCGGAGGCGGCGGCTACACCTTC. Combining the CDR3 with reference TRBV7-8 and TRBJ1-2 gives the whole variable domain GAGVSQSPRYKVAKRGQDVALRCDPISGHVSLFWYQQALGQGPEFLTYFQNEAQLDKSGLPSDRFFAERPEGSVSTLKIQRTQQEDSAVYLCASSRGGGGYTFGSGTRLTVV.

The rearrangement uses TRBV19 and TRBJ2-1, with TRBD1 identical over 7 bases. The V and J ends lost 5 bases and 9 bases, in that order; junction bases with no gene match: 7. The germline CDR1 and CDR2 sequences are LNHDA and SQIVND (reference sequence). The CDR3 contains 13 residues. The CDR3 is CASSHTGVSEQFF. The CDR3 coding sequence is TGTGCCAGTAGTCATACAGGGGTAAGTGAGCAGTTCTTC.

This clone was counted only a few times. The V and J genes are TRBV5-1 and TRBJ2-1; 11 bases are a match to TRBD2. This CDR3 spans 15 amino acids. The V segment lost 4 bases and the J segment 2 bases; nucleotides outside the gene matches: 2. Per germline, CDR1 SGHRS and CDR2 YFSETQ. CDR3 in DNA: TGCGCCAGCAGCCGACTAGCGGGGACCTACAATGAGCAGTTCTTC. It translates to CASSRLAGTYNEQFF.

This clone was picked up a small number of times. The V call is TRBV30, the J call TRBJ2-1, with unresolved D. This CDR3 is built from 12 residues. Germline CDR1 reads GTSNPN; CDR2 reads SVGIG (reference sequence). The V end was cut by 7 bases, the J end by 6 bases, with 13 bases between. Here the CDR3 reads CASGIGGNEQFF. The CDR3 DNA follows: TGTGCCTCTGGGATAGGCGGCAATGAGCAGTTCTTC.

This CDR3 reads CASSSGLGGGSTDTQYF. The CDR3 DNA is TGCGCCAGCAGTTCGGGACTAGGCGGGGGGAGCACAGATACGCAGTATTTT. This chain connects TRBV5-1 to TRBJ2-3, with 8 nucleotides matching TRBD2. Trimming cost V 5 bases and J 0 bases; bases outside gene matches: 11. The germline CDR1 and CDR2 sequences are SGHRS and YFSETQ. This CDR3 spans 17 amino acids.